This T cell receptor (beta chain) was identified during a study of blood T cell repertoires in COVID-19. All enrollees were roughly 18 to 100 years old and from under 25 US areas. Which cohort a participant joined came from the clinical history participants gave. Symptom resolution, clearance, or two negative PCRs marked donors in Cohort 3 as recovered. V gave up 0 bases and J gave up 7 bases; unmatched junction bases: 6. Germline CDR1 is KGHSH and CDR2 is LQKENI. This CDR3 contains 16 residues. Authors' analysis steps: Reference gene primers were amplified, and this amplification served to estimate nucleated cell counts. Profiled with immunoSEQ multiplex PCR; TCRdb holds only in-frame clones, not every one. D and trimming were read from the DNA, whereas the V and J calls and clone size are those reported in that table. In the table there are about 290,000 clones, about 89% of which are singletons.

The chain is built from TRBV18 and TRBJ1-1; 12 nucleotides match TRBD1. The origin of this receptor is a woman aged 40-49 years who had recovered from COVID-19. Sample: PBMCs or T cells enriched from blood (not recorded which). DNA of the CDR3: TGTGCCAGCTCACCACCGGGACAGGGGGCGAGGATTGAAGCTTTCTTT. Translation: CASSPPGQGARIEAFF.